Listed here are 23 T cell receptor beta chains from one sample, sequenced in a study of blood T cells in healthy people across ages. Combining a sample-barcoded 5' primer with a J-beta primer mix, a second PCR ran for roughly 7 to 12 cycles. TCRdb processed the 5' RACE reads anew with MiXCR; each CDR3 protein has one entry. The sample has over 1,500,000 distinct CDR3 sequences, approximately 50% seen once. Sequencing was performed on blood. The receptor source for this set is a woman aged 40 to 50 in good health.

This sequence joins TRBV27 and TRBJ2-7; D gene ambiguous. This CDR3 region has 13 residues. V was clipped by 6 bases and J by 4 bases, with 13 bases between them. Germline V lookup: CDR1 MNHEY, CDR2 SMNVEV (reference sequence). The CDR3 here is CASSDPARYEQYF. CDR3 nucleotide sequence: TGTGCCAGCAGCGACCCTGCGAGGTACGAGCAGTACTTC.

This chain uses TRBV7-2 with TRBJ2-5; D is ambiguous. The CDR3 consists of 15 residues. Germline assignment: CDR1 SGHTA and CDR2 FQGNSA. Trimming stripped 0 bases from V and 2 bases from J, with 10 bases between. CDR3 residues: CASSLALIAQETQYF. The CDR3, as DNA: TGTGCCAGCAGCTTAGCGTTGATAGCTCAAGAGACCCAGTACTTC. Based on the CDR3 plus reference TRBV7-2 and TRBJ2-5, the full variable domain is GAGVSQSPSNKVTEKGKDVELRCDPISGHTALYWYRQSLGQGLEFLIYFQGNSAPDKSGLPSDRFSAERTGGSVSTLTIQRTQQEDSAVYLCASSLALIAQETQYFGPGTRLLVL.

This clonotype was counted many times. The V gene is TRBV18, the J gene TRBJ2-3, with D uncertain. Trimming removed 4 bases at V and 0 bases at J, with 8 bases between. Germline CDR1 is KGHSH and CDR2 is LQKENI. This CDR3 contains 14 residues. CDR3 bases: TGTGCCAGCTCACTCACCTTTAGCACAGATACGCAGTATTTT. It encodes CASSLTFSTDTQYF. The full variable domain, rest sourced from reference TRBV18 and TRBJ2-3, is NAGVMQNPRHLVRRRGQEARLRCSPMKGHSHVYWYRQLPEEGLKFMVYLQKENIIDESGMPKERFSAEFPKEGPSILRIQQVVRGDSAAYFCASSLTFSTDTQYFGPGTRLTVL.

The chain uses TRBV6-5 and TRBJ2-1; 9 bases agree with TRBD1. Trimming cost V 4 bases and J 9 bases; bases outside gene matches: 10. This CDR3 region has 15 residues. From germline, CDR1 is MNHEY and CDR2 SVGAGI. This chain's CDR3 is CASSWAGTGLSEQFF. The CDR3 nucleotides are TGTGCCAGCAGTTGGGCCGGGACAGGGCTCAGTGAGCAGTTCTTC.

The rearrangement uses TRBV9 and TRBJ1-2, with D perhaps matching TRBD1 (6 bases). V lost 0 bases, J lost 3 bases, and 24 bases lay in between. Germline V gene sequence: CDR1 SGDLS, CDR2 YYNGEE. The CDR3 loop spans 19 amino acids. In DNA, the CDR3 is TGTGCCAGCAGCGTAGCGTTAACGGGACACTCACCCGAGGACTATGGCTACACCTTC. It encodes CASSVALTGHSPEDYGYTF.

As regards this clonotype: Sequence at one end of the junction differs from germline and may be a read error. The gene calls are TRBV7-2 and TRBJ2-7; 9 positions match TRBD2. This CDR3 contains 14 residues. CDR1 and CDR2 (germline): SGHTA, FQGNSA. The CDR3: CASSLAGPYNEQYF. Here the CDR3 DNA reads TGTGCCAGCAGCCTAGCGGGGCCTTACAATGAGCAGTACTTC.

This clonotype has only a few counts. The CDR3 loop is CSAMLQGAKETQYF. The CDR3 DNA follows: TGCAGTGCCATGTTACAGGGGGCGAAAGAGACCCAGTACTTC. The chain has TRBV20-1 and TRBJ2-5; 9 bases fit TRBD1. The length of the CDR3 is 14 residues. Germline V gene lookup returns CDR1 DFQATT and CDR2 SNEGSKA (reference sequence). J gave up 3 bases and V 6 bases, and 8 bases lay outside the gene matches.

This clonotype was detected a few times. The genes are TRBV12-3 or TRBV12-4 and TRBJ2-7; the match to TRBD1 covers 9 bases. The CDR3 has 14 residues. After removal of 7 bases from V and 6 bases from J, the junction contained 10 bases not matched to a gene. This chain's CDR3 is CASTVWGQGGEQYF. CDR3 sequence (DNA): TGTGCCAGCACCGTCTGGGGACAGGGAGGCGAGCAGTACTTC.

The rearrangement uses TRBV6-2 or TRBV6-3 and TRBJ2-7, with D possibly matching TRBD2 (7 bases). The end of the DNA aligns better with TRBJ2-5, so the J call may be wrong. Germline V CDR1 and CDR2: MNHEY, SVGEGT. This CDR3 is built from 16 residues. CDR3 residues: CASSYSGEGVQETQYF. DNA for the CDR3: TGTGCCAGCAGTTACTCGGGGGAGGGGGTACAAGAGACCCAGTACTTC.

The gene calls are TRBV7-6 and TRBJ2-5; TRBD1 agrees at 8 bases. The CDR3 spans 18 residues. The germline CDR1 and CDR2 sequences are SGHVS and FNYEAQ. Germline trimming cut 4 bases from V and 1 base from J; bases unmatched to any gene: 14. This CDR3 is CASSSDREEGEGQETQYF. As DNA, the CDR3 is TGTGCCAGCAGCTCGGACAGGGAGGAGGGAGAGGGCCAAGAGACCCAGTACTTC.

CDR3 DNA: TGCAGTGCTAGAGGTCGAGGAGGGGCTATCTCCTATAATTCACCCCTCCACTTT. This gives the protein CSARGRGGAISYNSPLHF. The gene calls are TRBV20-1 and TRBJ1-6, with a weak D call TRBD1 (5 bases). Germline V CDR1 and CDR2: DFQATT, SNEGSKA (reference sequence). Trimming shortened V by 1 base and J by 0 bases, and 16 bases separated the two germline ends. The CDR3 runs 18 residues.

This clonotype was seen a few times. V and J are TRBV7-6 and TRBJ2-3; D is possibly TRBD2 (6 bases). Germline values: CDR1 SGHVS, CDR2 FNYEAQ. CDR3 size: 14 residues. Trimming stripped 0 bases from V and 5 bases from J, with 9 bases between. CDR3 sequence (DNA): TGTGCCAGCAGCTTAGCGGAGACTAGAGATACGCAGTATTTT. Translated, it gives CASSLAETRDTQYF.

CDR3 nucleotide sequence: TGTGCCACCAGTGATTTGGGACAGAACTATGGCTACACCTTC. This translates into CATSDLGQNYGYTF. V is TRBV24-1 and J is TRBJ1-2; D perhaps matches TRBD1 (6 bases). Germline-derived CDR1 and CDR2 are KGHDR and SFDVKD. This CDR3 comprises 14 residues. Trimming left V 0 bases short and J 2 bases short, with 6 bases between.

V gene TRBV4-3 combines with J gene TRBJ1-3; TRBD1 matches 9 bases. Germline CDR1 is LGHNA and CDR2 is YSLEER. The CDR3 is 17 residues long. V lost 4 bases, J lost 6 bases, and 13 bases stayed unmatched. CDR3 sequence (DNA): TGCGCCAGCAGCCGAATGTCCCCGGGACAGGGATCAAACACCATATATTTT. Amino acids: CASSRMSPGQGSNTIYF.

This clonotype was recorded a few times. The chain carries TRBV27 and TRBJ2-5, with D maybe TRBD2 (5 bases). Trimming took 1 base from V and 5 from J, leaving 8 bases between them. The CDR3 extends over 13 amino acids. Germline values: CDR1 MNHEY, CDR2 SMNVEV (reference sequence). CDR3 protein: CASSLYLAETQYF. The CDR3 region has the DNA TGTGCCAGCAGTTTATATCTAGCCGAGACCCAGTACTTC.

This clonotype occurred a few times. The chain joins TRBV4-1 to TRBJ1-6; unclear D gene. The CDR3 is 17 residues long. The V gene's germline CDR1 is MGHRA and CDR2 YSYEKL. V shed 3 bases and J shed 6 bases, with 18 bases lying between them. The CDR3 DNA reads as TGCGCCAGCAGCCAGGCCCCTCCGGCAGGAGCTAATTCACCCCTCCACTTT. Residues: CASSQAPPAGANSPLHF.

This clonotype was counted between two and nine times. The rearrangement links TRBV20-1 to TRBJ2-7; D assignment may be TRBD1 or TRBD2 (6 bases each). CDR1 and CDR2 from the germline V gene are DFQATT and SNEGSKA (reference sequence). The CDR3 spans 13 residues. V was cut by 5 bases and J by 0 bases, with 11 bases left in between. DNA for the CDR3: TGCAGTGCTGGAGGGACAACCTCCTACGAGCAGTACTTC. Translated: CSAGGTTSYEQYF.

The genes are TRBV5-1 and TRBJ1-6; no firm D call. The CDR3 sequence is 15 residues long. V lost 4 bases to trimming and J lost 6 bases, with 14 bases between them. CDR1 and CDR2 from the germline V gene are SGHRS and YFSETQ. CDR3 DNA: TGCGCCAGCAGCCCCGTTGGACGGATTAATTCACCCCTCCACTTT. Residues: CASSPVGRINSPLHF.

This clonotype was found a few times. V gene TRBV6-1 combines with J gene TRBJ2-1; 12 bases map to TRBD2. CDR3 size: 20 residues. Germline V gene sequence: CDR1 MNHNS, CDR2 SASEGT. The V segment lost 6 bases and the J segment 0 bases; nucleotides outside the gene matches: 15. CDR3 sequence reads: CASRRDLAGGLQRSYNEQFF. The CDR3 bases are TGTGCCAGCAGGAGGGACCTAGCGGGGGGGCTCCAACGCTCCTACAATGAGCAGTTCTTC.

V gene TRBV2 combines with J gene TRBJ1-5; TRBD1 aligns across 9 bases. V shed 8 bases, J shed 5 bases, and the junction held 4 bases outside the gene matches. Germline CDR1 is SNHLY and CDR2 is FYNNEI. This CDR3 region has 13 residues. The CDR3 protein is CASVRQGDQPQHF. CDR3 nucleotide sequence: TGTGCCAGCGTCCGACAGGGGGATCAGCCCCAGCATTTT.

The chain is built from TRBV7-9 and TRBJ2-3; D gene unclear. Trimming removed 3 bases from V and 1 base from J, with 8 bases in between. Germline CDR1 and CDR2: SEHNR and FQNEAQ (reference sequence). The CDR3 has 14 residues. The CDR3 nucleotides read TGTGCCAGCAGCTTCGCGGAAGGCACAGATACGCAGTATTTT. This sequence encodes CASSFAEGTDTQYF.

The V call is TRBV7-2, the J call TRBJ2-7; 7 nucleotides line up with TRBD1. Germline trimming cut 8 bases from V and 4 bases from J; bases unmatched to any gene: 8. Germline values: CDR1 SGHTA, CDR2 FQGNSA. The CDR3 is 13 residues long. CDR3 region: CASPSTGSYEQYF. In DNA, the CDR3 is TGTGCCAGCCCATCGACAGGGAGTTACGAGCAGTACTTC.

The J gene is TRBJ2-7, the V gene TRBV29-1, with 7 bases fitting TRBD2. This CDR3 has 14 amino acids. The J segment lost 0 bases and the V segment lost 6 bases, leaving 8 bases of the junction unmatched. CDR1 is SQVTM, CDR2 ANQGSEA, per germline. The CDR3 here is CSVQGGPSSYEQYF. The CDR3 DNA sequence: TGCAGCGTCCAGGGAGGGCCCAGCTCCTACGAGCAGTACTTC.